This T cell receptor beta chain derives from a study of shared clonotypes between healthy human individuals. Deletions cut 0 bases from V and 11 bases from J, with 16 bases between. CDR3 length: 14 residues. Germline V gene sequence: CDR1 SGHTA, CDR2 FQGNSA. TCRdb keeps only in-frame clones here, not all; method: immunoSEQ multiplex PCR. This table holds some 2,400,000 clones, roughly 95% found once. This chain uses TRBV7-2 with TRBJ1-1; maybe TRBD1 (5 bases). The sequence was collected from a young man in good health. The sequencing input was naive CD4+ T cells sorted from blood. Noted subset: CD45RA+ positively selected. CDR3 protein: CASSLAGAGLSAFF. CDR3 DNA sequence: TGTGCCAGCAGCTTAGCGGGCGCAGGGCTAAGCGCTTTCTTT.